This entry concerns a single T cell receptor beta chain. This clone is large (0.1 to 1%) in terms of sample share. Its antigen is not yet known. The input lacks base qualities; no much larger clone sits a single base away. For survey sequencing of tumor libraries, mostly 4 to 6 ug of input genomic DNA was used, and two replicates were run per sample. TCRbeta libraries were prepared with the immunoSEQ hsTCRbeta kit according to the manufacturer's instructions. The completed libraries were mixed into a single pool at 3 nM, then sequenced with an Illumina NovaSeq 6000 S4 flow cell. Per the authors' processing: Raw data preprocessing and quality control were performed with the immunoSEQ Analyzer. The analysis was restricted to productive rearrangements, with each unique CDR3 amino acid sequence defining a clonotype. Repertoire clonality was estimated as the Gini-Simpson index, which was computed with the R package tcR. Student's t test was used to compare Gini indices, while Pearson correlation assessed associations with tumor size change. This is the immuneACCESS table as TCRdb keeps it, with only in-frame sequences that have V and J called. A part of the clones is gone; compared with another copy, unresolved V genes explain less than half, and the rest is unexplained. From that table come the V and J calls and clone size; the DNA was used to work out D and trimming. This sample comprises approximately 12,000 clones, roughly 60% of them detected only once. The ten largest clones represent less than 15% of the sample.

In the paper's terms, the time point label means: before neoadjuvant nivolumab. Patients had been newly diagnosed with stage II-IVA oral cavity squamous cell carcinoma, and no prior systemic or radiation treatment had been given to the patients. The cohort was made up of patients with locally advanced, HPV-negative oral cavity squamous cell carcinoma. The samples were drawn from a longitudinal correlative study tied to a single-arm phase II trial testing neoadjuvant nivolumab in oral cavity squamous cell carcinoma. Subject-matched pre- and post-treatment PBMCs and tumors from three responders and three non-responders underwent genomic DNA-based TCRbeta sequencing. For tumor tissue, genomic DNA extraction relied on the Maxwell RSC DNA from Tissue kit. V loses 1 base of germline sequence and J loses 1 base, and the interval between the two ends is 8 bases. The CDR3, cysteine through phenylalanine, is 14 amino acids long. Of the read, only the CDR3 DNA is kept; its 42 bases are in frame from base 1. The CDR1 and CDR2 encoded by the germline V gene are SGHRS and YFSETQ.

This record belongs to a study of neoadjuvant anti-PD-1 for oral cavity cancer (dated by TCRdb to the early 2020s). About the study as a whole: Patients mostly received three to four biweekly doses of nivolumab at 3 mg/kg before curative-intent surgical resection. A fourth nivolumab dose was given around day 43 to patients without progression, and definitive surgical resection was performed in those patients on days 50-56. Responders were defined as patients with complete response, partial response or stable disease by RECIST 1.1; non-responders were defined as patients with progression. The parent correlative cohort included roughly 13 patients, with a roughly 34% response rate. What the study reported, not specific to this receptor: Only three patients per response group were included in the TCR analyses, and larger cohorts for validation were called for by the authors. Higher pretreatment blood TCRbeta clonality and lower post-treatment tumor TCRbeta clonality were correlated with higher pretreatment blood Treg/Th17 ratios. Greater tumor shrinkage was correlated with larger post-treatment sizes of preexisting intratumoral clones, suggesting that expansion of preexisting clones contributed to response.

This specimen consisted of tumor tissue, obtained before nivolumab (anti-PD-1) treatment. The source is a person between 40 and 79 years old with oral cavity squamous cell carcinoma. The chain is encoded by TRBV5-1 joined to TRBJ1-1; no D segment can be confidently identified. The DNA sequence is given as TGCGCCAGCAGCTTGAGCACTACGAACACTGAAGCTTTCTTT. This is translated as CASSLSTTNTEAFF.